The T cell receptor (beta chain) described here comes from a study of response to subunit inactivated influenza vaccine. TCRdb re-analysed the RT-PCR reads in MiXCR, keeping a single row per CDR3 protein. The sample lists 450,000 to 600,000 distinct CDR3 sequences, 16% occurring once. In germline, CDR1 is DFQATT, CDR2 SNEGSKA (reference sequence). The CDR3 is 15 residues long. With regard to this clonotype: An end of the junction does not agree with germline; a read error may underlie this.

Sample: CD4+ T cells sorted from PBMCs, taken roughly 24 months after vaccination. The receptor comes from a man between 50 and 75 years old who received an inactivated influenza vaccine. V usage is TRBV20-1 and J usage is TRBJ2-1; D might be TRBD1 or TRBD2, each matching 6 bases. This CDR3 reads CSARDGGTPYKEQFF. The CDR3 bases are TGCAGTGCTAGAGATGGGGGGACACCCTACAAAGAGCAGTTCTTC.